This T cell receptor beta chain derives from a study of CD8 T cells in Susac syndrome. Study-level information: Within the sequenced group of Susac syndrome patients, roughly 6 showed active disease and fewer than 10 were in remission. Study observations and caveats: Within Susac syndrome CD4+ T cell repertoires, clonal expansion was not evident.

The CDR3 sequence is 14 residues long. The germline gives CDR1 SGHTA, CDR2 FQGTGA. With 3 bases clipped from V and 5 bases from J, the junction kept 1 base outside the gene matches. An input of about 0.5 to 1 ug of RNA was subjected to reverse transcription using random hexamers. TCRdb reprocessed the immunoSEQ multiplex PCR reads with MiXCR, giving one entry per CDR3 protein. The table has 150,000 to 200,000 distinct CDR3 sequences, roughly 94% seen once. Details on this clonotype: Its specificity is not known.

V and J are TRBV7-3 and TRBJ2-3; TRBD2 matches 11 bases. The TCR was taken from a human donor with Susac syndrome. Sequencing was carried out using CD4+ T cells from PBMCs. The CDR3 DNA sequence: TGTGCCAGCAGCTTTAGCGGGGGGGTAGATACGCAGTATTTT. It specifies CASSFSGGVDTQYF.